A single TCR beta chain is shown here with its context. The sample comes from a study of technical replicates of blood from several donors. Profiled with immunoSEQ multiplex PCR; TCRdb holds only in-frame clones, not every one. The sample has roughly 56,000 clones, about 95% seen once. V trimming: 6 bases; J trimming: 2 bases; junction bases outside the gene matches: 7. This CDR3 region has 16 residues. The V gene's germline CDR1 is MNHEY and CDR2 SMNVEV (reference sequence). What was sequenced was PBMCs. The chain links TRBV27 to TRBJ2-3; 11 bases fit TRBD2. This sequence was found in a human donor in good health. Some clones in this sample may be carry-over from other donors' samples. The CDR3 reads CASRPLGLAVTDTQYF. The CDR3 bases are TGTGCCAGCAGACCTCTGGGACTAGCGGTCACAGATACGCAGTATTTT.